The rows below give T cell receptor beta chains drawn from one sample of a study of beta chain features in type 1 diabetes. Using immunoSEQ multiplex PCR, the repertoire was profiled, and TCRdb retains in-frame clones only, with some absent. The sample contains 150,000 to 180,000 clones, around 10% of which appear only once. Sequences were obtained from central memory CD4+ T cells from blood. Receptors were obtained from a man aged 18 to 29 in good health. CDR3s include the opening cysteine and the closing phenylalanine or tryptophan. Fields, in order: V gene, J gene, D gene, clone size, CDR3 length, CDR3 protein, CDR3 DNA. The D gene is left open where the match is weak. For some rows the clone size is stated as once, few or many, or as a class when expanded; others skip it.

>TRBV29-1|TRBJ2-7|TRBD1|few|13
CSVEGGTGYEQYF
TGCAGCGTTGAGGGCGGGACAGGCTACGAGCAGTACTTC
>TRBV29-1|TRBJ2-3|-|few|12
CSVVPHTDTQYF
TGCAGCGTTGTCCCTCACACAGATACGCAGTATTTT
>TRBV28|TRBJ1-2|-|few|13
CASIAGATTGYTF
TGTGCCAGCATCGCGGGCGCGACGACTGGCTACACCTTC
>TRBV7-2|TRBJ1-2|TRBD1|-|12
CASSHGQGGYTF
TGTGCCAGCAGCCACGGACAGGGTGGCTACACCTTC
>TRBV2|TRBJ2-3|TRBD2|-|14
CASSLTSGVDTQYF
TGTGCCAGCTCCCTGACTAGCGGGGTAGATACGCAGTATTTT
>TRBV20-1|TRBJ1-1|-|-|11
CSARERTEAFF
TGCAGTGCTAGAGAGAGGACTGAAGCTTTCTTT
>TRBV7-3|TRBJ2-7|-|-|15
CASSLQGAVIYEQYF
TGTGCCAGCAGCTTACAGGGCGCGGTTATCTACGAGCAGTACTTC
>TRBV14|TRBJ1-1|-|-|14
CASSAITRDTEAFF
TGTGCCAGCAGCGCAATAACCAGGGACACTGAAGCTTTCTTT
>TRBV4-2|TRBJ2-1|-|-|16
CASSQDLRADHNEQFF
TGTGCCAGCAGCCAAGATCTCAGGGCGGACCACAATGAGCAGTTCTTC
>TRBV15|TRBJ1-4|-|-|13
CATSRDAREKLFF
TGTGCCACCAGCAGAGATGCGAGGGAAAAACTGTTTTTT
>TRBV29-1|TRBJ1-5|-|few|13
CSVNLDGNQPQHF
TGCAGCGTTAACCTGGATGGGAATCAGCCCCAGCATTTT
>TRBV7-2|TRBJ1-1|-|-|15
CASSPAPARGTEAFF
TGTGCCAGCAGCCCCGCCCCCGCGAGGGGCACTGAAGCTTTCTTT
>TRBV10-3|TRBJ2-3|-|-|14
CAISETRDTDTQYF
TGTGCCATCAGTGAAACCAGGGACACAGATACGCAGTATTTT
>TRBV5-6|TRBJ1-1|TRBD1|few|15
CASSLVRQGVKRAFF
TGTGCCAGCAGCCTAGTCAGACAGGGGGTAAAGAGAGCTTTCTTT
>TRBV6-6|TRBJ2-7|-|-|13
CASRFDREYEQYF
TGTGCCAGCAGATTCGACAGAGAGTACGAGCAGTACTTC
>TRBV28|TRBJ2-2|-|few|16
CASSNPTRGGTGELFF
TGTGCCAGCAGTAACCCGACCCGGGGTGGCACCGGGGAGCTGTTTTTT
>TRBV7-3|TRBJ1-2|-|few|15
CASSSLGLGRSGYTF
TGTGCCAGCAGCTCTCTAGGCTTGGGACGAAGTGGCTACACCTTC
>TRBV2|TRBJ1-6|-|few|15
CASSVELSGNSPLHF
TGTGCCAGCAGTGTTGAGTTATCGGGCAATTCACCCCTCCACTTT
>TRBV18|TRBJ2-3|-|few|12
CASSPGTDTQYF
TGTGCCAGCTCACCGGGCACAGATACGCAGTATTTT
>TRBV4-2|TRBJ2-5|-|few|14
CASSQGRGGVTQYF
TGTGCCAGCAGCCAGGGCCGTGGGGGCGTGACCCAGTACTTC
>TRBV30|TRBJ1-6|TRBD1|few|15
CAWTARTGLNSPLHF
TGTGCCTGGACGGCTCGGACAGGGTTAAATTCACCCCTCCACTTT
>TRBV4-2|TRBJ1-1|TRBD1|-|15
CASSRTGGMNTEAFF
TGTGCCAGCAGCCGGACAGGCGGTATGAACACTGAAGCTTTCTTT
>TRBV7-8|TRBJ2-5|TRBD1|-|14
CASSRTGQGWTQYF
TGTGCCAGCAGCCGGACAGGACAGGGTTGGACCCAGTACTTC
>TRBV20-1|TRBJ1-1|-|-|11
CSASGSGEAFF
TGCAGTGCTAGCGGTTCGGGTGAAGCTTTCTTT
>TRBV5-1|TRBJ1-2|-|-|15
CASSLGPSASGGYTF
TGCGCCAGCAGCCTTGGACCCTCCGCCTCCGGTGGCTACACCTTC
>TRBV11-1|TRBJ1-1|-|few|14
CASSLRSGGAEAFF
TGTGCCAGCAGCTTAAGATCGGGGGGCGCTGAAGCTTTCTTT
>TRBV19|TRBJ1-1|-|-|14
CASSISGGNTEAFF
TGTGCCAGTAGTATCTCGGGCGGAAACACTGAAGCTTTCTTT
>TRBV29-1|TRBJ2-1|-|-|11
CSVVSPPEQFF
TGCAGCGTTGTTAGTCCTCCTGAGCAGTTCTTC
>TRBV4-2|TRBJ2-3|-|-|15
CASSQEWGGTDTQYF
TGTGCCAGCAGCCAGGAGTGGGGGGGCACAGATACGCAGTATTTT
>TRBV4-3|TRBJ1-4|TRBD1|once|18
CASSQDLGQGVGNEKLFF
TGCGCCAGCAGCCAAGATTTGGGACAGGGAGTTGGTAATGAAAAACTGTTTTTT